This T cell receptor (beta chain) was identified during a study of human T cells and chemical hapten exposure. General study points: Those TCRs sitting above 1 in 1000 frequency stayed the same with DPC sensitization. More PT1 expanded TCRs went with higher patch test scores.

Unique molecular identifiers were attached to individual cDNA molecules within the library. TCRdb independently ran MiXCR on the RACE reads; one entry per CDR3 protein. The sample shows 75,000 to 100,000 distinct CDR3 sequences, 9.5% to 15% of them seen only once. V was trimmed by 7 bases and J by 5 bases, leaving 9 bases between them. CDR1 and CDR2 from the germline V gene are SQVTM and ANQGSEA. The CDR3 is made up of 11 amino acids. On this clonotype: Antigen specificity is unknown.

Time point noted: patch test 1, 2 weeks after DPC sensitization. Treatment defined: therapeutic diphenylcyclopropenone sensitization with weekly scalp DPC. Every donor had alopecia and was 18 to 70 years old; all were suitable for DPC. This TCR derives from a woman in her thirties or forties with alopecia areata. Some clones in this sample may be carry-over from other donors' samples. The sample was whole blood, taken in connection with sensitization to the hapten diphenylcyclopropenone (DPC). V is TRBV29-1 and J is TRBJ2-1; D perhaps matches TRBD2 (5 bases). The CDR3 DNA reads TGCAGCGCTAGGCGGGACAATGAGCAGTTCTTC. The encoded protein is CSARRDNEQFF.